These T cell receptor beta chains were read from a single sample in a study of shared clonotypes between healthy human individuals. The method was immunoSEQ multiplex PCR; TCRdb's version includes in-frame clones alone and lacks a portion of them. The repertoire holds around 1.4 million clones, with approximately 98.5% as singletons. The sample taken for sequencing was naive CD4+ T cells sorted from blood. These receptor sequences come from a man aged 25 to 40 in good health. Both conserved end residues are trimmed from each CDR3.

TRBJ2-7,TRBV14,ASSPDRVREQY
TRBJ2-7,TRBV27,ASSLSSGRTYEQY
TRBJ1-1,TRBV5-4,ASSPKDKGPMNTEAF
TRBJ2-1,TRBV9,ASSVGPSGHGTLESYNEQF
TRBJ1-3,TRBV5-5,ASSMRQGRSGNTIY
TRBJ2-1,TRBV9,ASSVTPGSGAGDNEQF
TRBJ2-7,TRBV5-1,ASSLVISGSYEQY
TRBJ1-1,TRBV28,GVRRGAQGTEAF
TRBJ2-3,TRBV5-4,ASSLSSGLSDTQY
TRBJ2-7,TRBV6-4,ASPWGLAGGPQEQY
TRBJ1-5,TRBV18,ASSFRQDQPQH
TRBJ2-7,TRBV11-2,ASSPGGRKITYEQY
TRBJ2-7,TRBV28,ASRWTGKYEQY
TRBJ2-6,TRBV5-1,ASSLAGDVVLT
TRBJ2-7,TRBV7-9,ASSLTRHEQY
TRBJ1-4,TRBV28,ASTGGQNSNEKLF
TRBJ2-5,TRBV29-1,SVGTGSRTQY
TRBJ2-4,TRBV28,ASSLSGAVVAKNIQY
TRBJ2-3,TRBV10-2,ASMGGGSSADTQY
TRBJ1-1,TRBV15,ATSTALNTEAF
TRBJ2-2,TRBV18,ASSPQTQPGLAKSGELF
TRBJ2-7,TRBV6-5,ASSQGLAGGNEQY
TRBJ1-2,TRBV11-2,ASSRSRQGDGYT
TRBJ2-3,TRBV18,ASSPTGDTQY
TRBJ2-7,TRBV29-1,SVAQGAQLPED
TRBJ2-2,TRBV9,ASSVAGRVSGELF
TRBJ2-1,TRBV5-1,ASSFLAGGSYNEQF
TRBJ2-5,TRBV30,AWRPTGTSARGTQY
TRBJ2-2,TRBV7-3,ASSSPSGGANTGELF
TRBJ2-2,TRBV9,ASSVPGTTGELF
TRBJ2-3,TRBV9,ASSVTYTDTQY
TRBJ2-1,TRBV29-1,SVELVRGLVYEQF
TRBJ2-7,TRBV6-5,ASSSYSEQY
TRBJ2-6,TRBV5-1,ASSLDLGQKAISGANVLT
TRBJ2-7,TRBV27,ASSRKGQASYEQY
TRBJ2-2,TRBV15,ATSRTGLHTGELF
TRBJ1-1,TRBV6-1,ASSEYVGTWNTEAF
TRBJ1-1,TRBV10-3,AISDRGRNTEAF
TRBJ2-5,TRBV5-6,ASSLRRGETQY
TRBJ1-3,TRBV9,ASSQIGTDGNTIY
TRBJ1-2,TRBV6-6,ASVLGQGVTFGYT